This TCR beta chain was recorded in a study of PD-1 blockade in classical Hodgkin lymphoma (dated by TCRdb to about 2020). Describing the broader study: Nivolumab dosing was 3 mg/kg intravenously every 2 weeks, continuing until either disease progression or unacceptable toxicity. To define a peripheral blood immune signature of response to PD-1 blockade in classical Hodgkin lymphoma, the study combined TCR beta sequencing with CyTOF.

By sample share, this clone is medium-sized (0.01 to 0.1%). Its antigen remains undetermined. No qualities accompany the bases; no much larger clone lies one base away. The Qiagen DNeasy kit was used to extract genomic DNA from unsorted PBMCs and from the negatively selected CD4+ and CD8+ fractions. Using primers that anneal to V and J segments, immunoSEQ multiplex PCR amplified the TCR beta CDR3 regions. A synthetic immune receptor repertoire was used to minimize amplification bias, and remaining bias was computationally removed after sequencing. Regarding the original processing steps: Repertoire diversity was quantified as the Shannon entropy index using custom Python scripts. The unsorted, CD4+ and CD8+ repertoires were each analyzed separately, with the exception of combined analyses, where CD4+ and CD8+ sequences were merged in silico. Clonal expansion was defined as a frequency increase of at least 2-fold after treatment compared with C1D1, and clones undetected at baseline were assigned a pseudocount of 0.5. Singleton clones were defined as clones with 0 or 1 copy at C1D1, and non-singleton clones were defined as clones with 2 or more copies. Clones expanded in unsorted samples were assigned a CD4+, CD8+ or unknown annotation through matching of protein sequences in sorted samples from the same patient. Wilcoxon tests were applied to paired samples to test diversity changes from C1D1 to C4D1. What TCRdb holds here is the immuneACCESS table cut down to in-frame rearrangements. Part of the clones is not present; checked against another copy, under half of the missing clones reflect an unresolved V gene, and the others are unexplained. That table gives V, J and clone size, and the DNA gave D and trimming. The sample records around 25,000 clones, roughly 65% of which are singletons. The biggest ten clones account for over 9.5% of the sample.

On the study overall, not on this receptor specifically: Lower diversity was observed in patients in whom nivolumab was started less than 1 year after ASCT, and these patients were excluded from later analyses so that confounding by immune reconstitution would be avoided. The study was limited to a single clinical trial cohort, and causes of repertoire differences, possibly disease activity or prior therapy, remained undefined. Baseline TCR diversity was reported as lower in newly diagnosed patients than in healthy donors, and lower still in relapsed/refractory patients. Trial patients achieving complete response had baseline diversity similar to newly diagnosed patients, whereas partial responders and progressors had significantly lower diversity. By C4D1, a significant rise was seen in CD4+ TCR diversity but not in CD8+ TCR diversity (p=0.0027 vs p=0.16), and the rise was most apparent among complete responders (p=0.02).

The sample's time point label, in plain terms: cycle 2 day 1 (C2D1) of nivolumab. Every trial patient had relapsed following autologous stem cell transplantation, and prior brentuximab vedotin exposure was what differed among cohorts A, B and C. The trial cohort comprised about 60 patients with relapsed/refractory classical Hodgkin lymphoma whose best overall responses were complete response, partial response or progressive disease. In the multi-cohort phase II CheckMate 205 trial, trial patients received single-agent nivolumab. An independent review committee assessed best overall response using the 2007 International Working Group response criteria. Trial PBMCs were obtained immediately prior to nivolumab initiation (C1D1) and on therapy at cycle 2 day 1 and cycle 4 day 1. Peripheral blood was collected in 8 mL Vacutainer Cell Preparation Tubes, from which PBMCs were isolated by centrifugation and then cryopreserved.

The germline V gene specifies SGHTA as CDR1 and FQGNSA as CDR2. The CDR3 measures 16 amino acids from cysteine to phenylalanine. Only the CDR3 region is kept as DNA, spanning 48 bases read in frame from base 1. Germline trimming amounts to 1 base on V and 6 bases on J, with 6 as the count of junction bases outside the gene matches. The sample consisted of peripheral blood mononuclear cells (PBMCs), taken before the second cycle of nivolumab. Recombination linked TRBV7-2 to TRBJ2-1, with 10 middle bases fitting TRBD2. The TCR originated in a human donor with classical Hodgkin lymphoma. This receptor carries the CDR3 CASSLDLTSGLNEQFF. The sequence in DNA is TGTGCCAGCAGCTTAGATTTGACTAGCGGGCTCAATGAGCAGTTCTTC.